This paragraph reports one TCR beta chain. The target antigen is unknown. This record comes from a study of beta chain features in type 1 diabetes. Turning to the study itself: The patient and healthy donor groups were comparable for age, gender and cell yields. Examination of sorted cells across all samples involved 98,000,000 or so cells.

Germline CDR1 and CDR2: SGHTA and FQGNSA. J lost 2 bases, V lost 8 bases, and 15 bases had no gene match. The CDR3 is 16 residues long. Every isolated RNA sample was fully reverse transcribed, so sequencing captured expressed TCRB transcripts. Naive, central memory and regulatory T cell samples yielded about 3.57 million reads on average. Generated by immunoSEQ multiplex PCR, the TCRdb table keeps only in-frame clones and is missing some. The table lists 100,000 to 150,000 clones, around 9% of them singletons, with 0.75% in the top ten. Study-level results: Across all four CD4+ subsets, people with type 1 diabetes showed modestly shorter TCRB CDR3s.

The gene calls are TRBV7-2 and TRBJ2-7; 7 nucleotides align to TRBD2. Input material: central memory CD4+ T cells from blood. The receptor comes from a man aged 30 to 45 with type 1 diabetes. The CDR3 protein is CASQRRDASGAYEQYF. As DNA, the CDR3 is TGTGCCAGCCAACGAAGAGACGCTAGCGGCGCCTACGAGCAGTACTTC.